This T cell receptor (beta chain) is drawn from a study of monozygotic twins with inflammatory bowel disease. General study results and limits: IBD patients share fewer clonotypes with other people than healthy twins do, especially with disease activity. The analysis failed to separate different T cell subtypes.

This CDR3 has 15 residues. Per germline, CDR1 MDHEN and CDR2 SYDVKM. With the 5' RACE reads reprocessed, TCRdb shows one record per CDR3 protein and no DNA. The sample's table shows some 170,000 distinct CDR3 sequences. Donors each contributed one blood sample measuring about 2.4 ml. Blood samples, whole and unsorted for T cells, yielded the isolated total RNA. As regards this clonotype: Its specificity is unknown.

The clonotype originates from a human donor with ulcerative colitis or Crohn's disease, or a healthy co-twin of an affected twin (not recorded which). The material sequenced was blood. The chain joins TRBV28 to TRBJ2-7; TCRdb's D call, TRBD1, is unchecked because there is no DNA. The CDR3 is CASSLPGTIAYEQYF.